This TCR beta chain was observed in a study of OX40 agonist ivuxolimab in advanced cancers. At the level of the study: Ivuxolimab, an antibody acting as an agonist of OX40 (CD134), was used to treat patients. Broader study findings: Relative to CD4+, CD8+ T cells held more expanded clones on average.

TCRdb keeps only in-frame clones here, not all; method: immunoSEQ multiplex PCR. The sample lists about 50,000 clones; approximately 89% were seen once. A note on this clone: What it recognizes is unknown.

With V trimmed by 4 bases and J by 4 bases, 5 bases remained unmatched. The germline V gene has CDR1 SGHTA and CDR2 FQGNSA. The CDR3 runs to 15 residues. The specimen comprised CD4+ or CD8+ T cells sorted from blood, sampled in a trial of the OX40 agonist ivuxolimab. The source is an adult with an advanced solid tumor such as melanoma, head and neck, liver or kidney cancer. This chain uses TRBV7-2 with TRBJ2-1; 9 nucleotides line up with TRBD2. The CDR3 region is CASSSVAGEYNEQFF. The CDR3 bases are TGTGCCAGCAGCTCCGTAGCGGGAGAGTACAATGAGCAGTTCTTC.